A single sample is the source of the 20 T cell receptor beta chains below, sequenced in a study of tumor and adjacent non-tumor tissue in lung cancer (dated by TCRdb to between 2017 and 2018). The library was generated by multiplex PCR. The run used an Illumina HiSeq 2500. Following protocols modified from ARM-PCR, the researchers constructed TCRbeta libraries through three rounds of nested PCR with primers (Table S4). Using fastp at Q25 and MiXCR, TCRdb reprocessed the public reads and kept productive beta chains. Rows with one shared CDR3 protein collapse into an entry with the most common genes and DNA. This sample lists 84,000 or so distinct CDR3 sequences; roughly two thirds were detected once. Of the sample, approximately 15% falls within the top ten clones. RNA was extracted from bulk unsorted tissue and checked for quality with a NanoDrop ND-1000 and an Agilent 2100. What was sequenced was lung tumor tissue. These receptor sequences come from a man aged 70 or older with non-small cell lung cancer.

This clonotype was seen a handful of times. The junction differs from germline at one of its ends, possibly a read error. J is TRBJ2-2 and V is TRBV11-2; D possibly corresponds to TRBD2 (6 bases). The CDR3 covers 18 residues. Germline CDR1 is SGHAT and CDR2 is FQNNGV. The CDR3: CVSSLYWTGVLNTGELFF. The CDR3 nucleotides are TGTGTCAGCAGCTTATACTGGACGGGGGTCCTGAACACCGGGGAGCTATTTTTT.

This clonotype was counted a single time. One junction end does not reproduce the germline sequence, and a read error may be involved. V gene TRBV11-3 combines with J gene TRBJ1-2; D remains unclear. Germline CDR1 is SGHNT and CDR2 is YENEEA. The CDR3 length is 13 residues. CDR3 in amino acids: CPSSFSGDASYTF. The DNA of the CDR3 is TGTCCCAGCAGCTTTAGCGGGGATGCTAGCTACACCTTC.

Worth noting for this clonotype: Without the conserved terminal phenylalanine or tryptophan, this CDR3 likely stems from a read error. The V gene is TRBV29-1, the J gene TRBJ2-7, with TRBD1 matching over 8 bases. Germline V gives CDR1 SQVTM, CDR2 ANQGSEA. The CDR3 covers 14 residues. The CDR3 spells CNVGPGTGGYWQYL. The CDR3 DNA sequence: TGCAACGTTGGGCCGGGAACAGGGGGTTACTGGCAGTACCTC.

This chain links TRBV6-1 with TRBJ2-2; D not resolved. V dropped 4 bases and J dropped 3 bases, with 9 bases sitting between them. Germline CDR1 and CDR2: MNHNS and SASEGT. The CDR3 extends over 14 amino acids. Here the CDR3 reads CASSVKRDTGELFF. The CDR3 bases are TGTGCCAGCAGTGTGAAAAGGGACACCGGGGAGCTGTTTTTT.

This clonotype occurred once. The germline gene is not matched at one end of the junction; a read error may be the cause. The chain is built from TRBV6-1 and TRBJ1-1; D gene unclear. From germline, CDR1 is MNHNS and CDR2 SASEGT. The CDR3 sequence is 11 residues long. Written as DNA, the CDR3 is TGTGTCAGCCTCATGAAAACTGAAGCTTTCTTT. This codes for CVSLMKTEAFF.

Points on this clonotype: A read error may explain this, as a much larger clone is one base away. The chain carries TRBV2 and TRBJ1-5; maybe TRBD1 (6 bases). The CDR3 is 15 residues long. CDR1 is SNHLY and CDR2 is FYNNEI in the germline V gene. CDR3 residues: CASSEETGPNQSQHF. For the CDR3, the DNA is TGTGCCAGCAGTGAAGAGACAGGTCCAAATCAGTCCCAGCATTTT.

This sequence joins TRBV20-1 and TRBJ1-2; tentatively, D is TRBD1 (6 bases). Trimming cost V 3 bases and J 1 base, with 9 bases left between them. Germline lookup yields CDR1 DFQATT and CDR2 SNEGSKA (reference sequence). The CDR3 runs 13 residues. The CDR3: CSASPGDNYGYTF. The CDR3 region has the DNA TGCAGTGCTAGTCCAGGGGATAACTATGGCTACACCTTC.

This clonotype was recorded at least ten times. V is TRBV10-3 and J is TRBJ2-3; 9 bases are a match to TRBD1. CDR1 and CDR2 (germline): ENHRY, SYGVKD. J was trimmed by 2 bases and V by 5 bases; bases with no gene match: 5. The CDR3 runs 15 residues. CDR3 coding DNA: TGTGCCATCAGTCGGGACAGGGATATCACAGATACGCAGTATTTT. Protein: CAISRDRDITDTQYF.

Remarks on this clonotype: A read error is likely, as this CDR3 ends without the conserved phenylalanine or tryptophan. The J gene is TRBJ2-1, the V gene TRBV11-2, with 9 bases identical to TRBD2. The CDR3 runs 15 residues. In germline, CDR1 is SGHAT, CDR2 FQNNGV. The CDR3 bases are TGTGCCAGTAGCTTGACTAGCGGTAAAGTGAATGAGCAGTTCTTA. Its translation: CASSLTSGKVNEQFL.

As concerns this clonotype: Here the CDR3 omits its conserved ending phenylalanine or tryptophan, so a read error is the likely source. The V call is TRBV9, the J call TRBJ2-7; 11 bases align to TRBD2. The V gene end was trimmed by 3 bases and the J gene end by 3 bases; junction bases not matched to a gene: 2. The CDR3 totals 14 residues. Per germline, CDR1 SGDLS and CDR2 YYNGEE. CDR3 protein: CASSETSGGYEQYL. The CDR3 region has the DNA TGTGCCAGCAGCGAAACTAGCGGGGGCTACGAGCAGTACTTA.

This clonotype was seen only a few times. CDR3 sequence: CASRLGQGVLVYEQYF. Here the CDR3 DNA reads TGTGCCAGCAGACTGGGACAGGGCGTCCTTGTCTACGAGCAGTACTTC. V is TRBV28 and J is TRBJ2-7, with 9 bases that match TRBD1. In germline, CDR1 is MDHEN, CDR2 SYDVKM. The CDR3 has 16 residues. V lost 6 bases and J lost 3; bases outside the gene matches: 12.

This clonotype appeared many times. This chain joins TRBV5-1 and TRBJ1-3; 7 bases are shared with TRBD1. Germline CDR1 reads SGHRS; CDR2 reads YFSETQ. This CDR3 is 16 amino acids long. V lost 2 bases and J lost 3; bases outside the gene matches: 8. This CDR3 reads CASSFGQAGGGNTIYF. Here the CDR3 DNA reads TGCGCCAGCAGCTTCGGACAGGCTGGCGGTGGAAACACCATATATTTT.

This clonotype was observed at least ten times. The CDR3, as DNA: TGTGCCAGCAGCTTGGGGCATCTAGCCAAAAACATTCAGTACTTC. Translated, it gives CASSLGHLAKNIQYF. The chain combines TRBV5-4 with TRBJ2-4; no reliable D call. The CDR3 length is 15 residues. Germline V lookup: CDR1 SGHNT, CDR2 YYREEE (reference sequence). Trimming left V 0 bases short and J 0 bases short, with 7 bases between.

About this clonotype: An end of the junction differs from the germline gene, which may be a read error. The rearrangement uses TRBV5-1 and TRBJ2-5, with D possibly matching TRBD2 (5 bases). Germline loops: CDR1 SGHRS, CDR2 YFSETQ. This CDR3 is built from 14 residues. The CDR3 reads CASSLGTEGEAQYF. In DNA, the CDR3 is TGCGCCAGCAGCTTGGGGACCGAGGGAGAGGCCCAGTACTTC. Based on the CDR3 plus reference TRBV5-1 and TRBJ2-5, the full variable domain is KAGVTQTPRYLIKTRGQQVTLSCSPISGHRSVSWYQQTPGQGLQFLFEYFSETQRNKGNFPGRFSGRQFSNSRSEMNVSTLELGDSALYLCASSLGTEGEAQYFGPGTRLLVL.

This clonotype has only a few counts. This could be a read error, since a much larger clone is one nucleotide away. The chain is built from TRBV4-2 and TRBJ2-2; 16 nucleotides line up with TRBD2. CDR1 is LGHNA and CDR2 is YNFKEQ in the germline V gene. The CDR3 has 20 residues. The CDR3 sequence: CASSRNLGLAGGTNAGELFF. CDR3 DNA sequence: TGTGCCAGCAGCCGGAACCTGGGACTAGCGGGGGGGACGAACGCCGGGGAGCTGTTTTTT.

This clonotype is a singleton in its sample. This chain uses TRBV29-1 with TRBJ1-1; weak D call: TRBD1 (6 bases). The CDR3 runs to 13 residues. Germline V gives CDR1 SQVTM, CDR2 ANQGSEA. The CDR3 reads CRVTQGVGTEAFF. CDR3 DNA: TGCAGGGTCACACAGGGAGTGGGCACTGAAGCTTTCTTT.

This clonotype was seen ten or more times. The J gene is TRBJ2-2, the V gene TRBV5-4; D gene ambiguous. The CDR3 totals 12 residues. Germline loops: CDR1 SGHNT, CDR2 YYREEE (reference sequence). The V end lost 2 bases, the J end lost 6 bases, and 5 bases lay between the germline ends. The CDR3 DNA sequence: TGTGCCAGCAGCTTCGTACCCGGGGAGCTGTTTTTT. Translating gives CASSFVPGELFF. The entire variable domain, with the rest obtained from reference TRBV5-4 and TRBJ2-2, is as follows: ETGVTQSPTHLIKTRGQQVTLRCSSQSGHNTVSWYQQALGQGPQFIFQYYREEENGRGNFPPRFSGLQFPNYSSELNVNALELDDSALYLCASSFVPGELFFGEGSRLTVL.

About this clonotype itself: An end of the junction does not agree with germline; a read error may underlie this. The chain joins TRBV20-1 to TRBJ2-3; no definite D call. The CDR3 totals 10 residues. Germline values: CDR1 DFQATT, CDR2 SNEGSKA (reference sequence). The CDR3 sequence: CSLHTDMQYF. As DNA, the CDR3 is TGCAGTCTCCACACAGATATGCAGTATTTT.

For this clonotype: A much larger clonotype is one base distant, so this may be a read error. The chain employs TRBV12-3 or TRBV12-4 and TRBJ2-1, with D possibly being TRBD2 (5 bases). V dropped 7 bases and J dropped 10 bases, with 17 bases sitting between them. This CDR3 spans 13 amino acids. The CDR3 DNA sequence: TGTGCCAGCATCCTAACGGGGAGACGGGAGCAGTTCTTC. Its translation is CASILTGRREQFF.

This clonotype was observed at least ten times. The chain employs TRBV30 and TRBJ2-3; 7 positions match TRBD2. The CDR3 sequence is 13 residues long. CDR1 GTSNPN and CDR2 SVGIG come from the germline V gene (reference sequence). V dropped 0 bases and J dropped 4; count of bases not matched to a gene: 1. The CDR3 reads CAWSVGGSDTQYF. Written as DNA, the CDR3 is TGTGCCTGGAGTGTGGGGGGGTCAGATACGCAGTATTTT.